The entry below gives a single T cell receptor beta chain sequence along with its context. Germline CDR1 is SNHLY and CDR2 is FYNNEI. There are 16 residues in the CDR3. With 5 bases clipped from V and 5 bases from J, the junction kept 6 bases outside the gene matches. In the original processing: Reference gene primer amplification gave nucleated cell count estimates. Assay: immunoSEQ multiplex PCR; the TCRdb copy retains only in-frame clones and omits some. V and J calls and clone size are copied from that table; D and trimming were computed from the DNA. The data show fewer than 150,000 clones, around nine tenths seen once. The source of the sample is a study of blood T cell repertoires in COVID-19. Overall study: Specimens from acute and convalescent COVID-19 originated in the United States, Italy and Spain.

Material for sequencing was peripheral blood. This receptor was taken from a woman aged 40 to 49 with acute or convalescent COVID-19. The chain recombines TRBV2 with TRBJ2-1; 13 nucleotides line up with TRBD2. Here the CDR3 reads CASSRRGTSGNNEQFF. In nucleotides, the CDR3 is TGTGCCAGCAGTAGGCGGGGGACTAGCGGGAACAATGAGCAGTTCTTC.